The entry below describes one T cell receptor beta chain. The CDR3 sequence is 13 residues long. V was pared by 0 bases and J by 9 bases, with 9 bases between. In germline, CDR1 is SGDLS, CDR2 YYNGEE. This record belongs to a study of regulatory T cells in long-lasting Graves disease. Time point described: persistent/refractory GD, antithyroid drugs over 5 years with positive TRAb. Isolated PBMC RNA provided the starting material for the TCR library. The authors diagnosed Graves' disease using American Thyroid Association guidelines. Arm-PCR with iRepertoire HTBI primers amplified the CDR3 regions for these TCR beta libraries. TCRdb re-called the multiplex PCR reads with MiXCR, one entry per CDR3 protein. The sample includes roughly 430,000 distinct CDR3 sequences, under 25% of them seen just once.

The clonotype originates from a female donor with Graves disease. Sequences were derived from peripheral blood mononuclear cells (PBMCs), sampled when the disease was refractory, from a patient treated with antithyroid drugs. The chain carries TRBV9 and TRBJ2-2; no definite D call. The CDR3 DNA sequence: TGTGCCAGCAGCGTAGCGAACTCCCGGGAGCTGTTTTTT. This sequence encodes CASSVANSRELFF.